The 32 T cell receptor beta chains reported below all come from one sample, sequenced in a study of human T cells and chemical hapten exposure. TCRdb processed the RACE reads anew with MiXCR; each CDR3 protein has one entry. The data show 79,000 or so distinct CDR3 sequences, 10% seen once. Indicated time point: patch test 1, 2 weeks after DPC sensitization. Documented treatment: therapeutic diphenylcyclopropenone sensitization with weekly scalp DPC. The specimen was whole blood, collected in connection with sensitization to the hapten diphenylcyclopropenone (DPC). The receptor source for this set is a woman in her forties or fifties with alopecia areata. Some clones in this sample may be carry-over from other donors' samples.

This clonotype was picked up many times. The chain carries TRBV4-1 and TRBJ2-2; no clear D. Germline values: CDR1 MGHRA, CDR2 YSYEKL. This CDR3 is 15 amino acids long. The germline V and J ends were trimmed by 4 bases and 1 base, with 10 bases remaining between them. CDR3 DNA sequence: TGCGCCAGCAGCCGCGTTTGGATGAACACCGGGGAGCTGTTTTTT. Its protein is CASSRVWMNTGELFF.

This clonotype was seen only a few times. V gene TRBV18 combines with J gene TRBJ2-7; TRBD2 agrees at 14 bases. Trimming cost V 3 bases and J 5 bases; bases outside gene matches: 6. From germline, CDR1 is KGHSH and CDR2 LQKENI. The CDR3 has 16 amino acids. The CDR3 nucleotides read TGTGCCAGCTCACCCCCGGGACTAGCGGGAGTGAACGAGCAGTACTTC. This translates into CASSPPGLAGVNEQYF.

This clonotype was seen a handful of times. The chain carries TRBV20-1 and TRBJ2-7; D may be TRBD1 or TRBD2 (5 bases each). The CDR3 spans 14 residues. Germline values: CDR1 DFQATT, CDR2 SNEGSKA (reference sequence). Trimming shortened V by 2 bases and J by 7 bases, and 18 bases separated the two germline ends. Written as DNA, the CDR3 is TGCAGTGCTAGAAAGGGGACCGGCGTTATAGAGCAGTACTTC. Translated, it gives CSARKGTGVIEQYF.

This chain links TRBV21-1 with TRBJ2-2. TRBV21-1 represents a pseudogene. The length of the CDR3 is 16 residues. This CDR3 reads CASSNQAETNTGELFF. CDR3 nucleotides: TGTGCCAGCAGCAACCAGGCGGAGACGAACACCGGGGAGCTGTTTTTT.

This clonotype was detected ten times or more. The J gene is TRBJ2-7, the V gene TRBV11-2; 7 bases match TRBD2. V was clipped by 0 bases and J by 3 bases; unmatched bases: 8. Germline V CDR1 and CDR2: SGHAT, FQNNGV. The CDR3 sequence is 16 residues long. DNA of the CDR3: TGTGCCAGCAGCTTAGATCGGGCGGGAGCGGGCTACGAGCAGTACTTC. Encoded protein: CASSLDRAGAGYEQYF.

This clonotype has a handful of counts. The V and J genes are TRBV29-1 and TRBJ1-4; TRBD1 aligns across 10 bases. The CDR3 is 13 residues long. The V gene end was trimmed by 6 bases and the J gene end by 8 bases; junction bases not matched to a gene: 6. The V gene's germline CDR1 is SQVTM and CDR2 ANQGSEA. The CDR3 region is CSVAGTGDEKLFF. CDR3 bases: TGCAGCGTCGCCGGGACAGGGGACGAAAAACTGTTTTTT.

The rearrangement uses TRBV20-1 and TRBJ1-5; 8 bases agree with TRBD1. Unmatched junction bases numbered 7, after V lost 2 bases and J lost 4 bases. The CDR3 sequence is 15 residues long. CDR1 is DFQATT, CDR2 SNEGSKA, per germline (reference sequence). The CDR3, as DNA: TGCAGTGCTAGACCTACGGACAGGGAGAATCAGCCCCAGCATTTT. This gives the protein CSARPTDRENQPQHF.

This clonotype occurred many times. This rearrangement joins TRBV21-1 to TRBJ1-6; the table's D call TRBD1 went unverified against the DNA. TRBV21-1 is termed a pseudogene. This CDR3 spans 15 amino acids. The CDR3 spells CASSRDSGRVSPLHF. As DNA, the CDR3 is TGTGCCAGCAGCAGAGACTCTGGCAGGGTCTCACCCCTCCACTTT.

The chain is built from TRBV24-1 and TRBJ2-1, with 9 bases fitting TRBD1. J gave up 7 bases and V 12 bases, and 12 bases lay outside the gene matches. Germline CDR1 reads KGHDR; CDR2 reads SFDVKD. The CDR3 consists of 14 residues. CDR3 bases: TGTGCCTCCTCGACAGGGGGGGGCCCAAATGAGCAGTTCTTC. Translation: CASSTGGGPNEQFF.

The chain has TRBV7-6 and TRBJ1-1; the match to TRBD1 covers 8 bases. CDR3 length: 18 residues. The junction had 11 bases not matched to a gene; V was cut back by 2 bases and J by 0 bases. The germline gives CDR1 SGHVS, CDR2 FNYEAQ. The CDR3 here is CASSLSATGGIMNTEAFF. The DNA of the CDR3 is TGTGCCAGCAGCTTAAGCGCAACAGGGGGGATTATGAACACTGAAGCTTTCTTT.

This clonotype was observed many times. The chain has TRBV20-1 and TRBJ1-1; D not resolved. Deletions cut 4 bases from V and 0 bases from J, with 9 bases between. This CDR3 comprises 13 residues. CDR1 and CDR2 from the germline V gene are DFQATT and SNEGSKA (reference sequence). CDR3 DNA sequence: TGCAGTGCTACCGGACCCTTGAACACTGAAGCTTTCTTT. It yields the protein CSATGPLNTEAFF.

The rearrangement links TRBV20-1 to TRBJ1-1; the D gene is possibly TRBD1 (6 bases). CDR3 length equals 15 residues. Germline CDR1 and CDR2: DFQATT and SNEGSKA (reference sequence). V was clipped by 0 bases and J by 2 bases, with 13 bases between them. The CDR3 spells CSARDRGRGNTEAFF. The CDR3 DNA follows: TGCAGTGCTAGAGATCGGGGCAGGGGAAACACTGAAGCTTTCTTT.

The chain combines TRBV18 with TRBJ1-1, with 8 bases that match TRBD1. The V segment lost 0 bases and the J segment 1 base; nucleotides outside the gene matches: 1. The CDR3 is 15 residues long. CDR1 KGHSH and CDR2 LQKENI come from the germline V gene. CDR3 loop: CASSPPGTGNTEAFF. The DNA of the CDR3 is TGTGCCAGCTCACCACCCGGGACAGGGAACACTGAAGCTTTCTTT.

The chain joins TRBV3-1 to TRBJ1-2, with D perhaps TRBD1 (5 bases). CDR3 length: 15 amino acids. V gave up 2 bases and J gave up 8 bases, with 18 bases separating them. CDR1 LGHDT and CDR2 YNNKEL come from the germline V gene (reference sequence). CDR3 region: CASSQSGTAKEGYTF. CDR3 DNA sequence: TGTGCCAGCAGCCAATCCGGGACCGCCAAAGAGGGCTACACCTTC.

The chain carries TRBV7-3 and TRBJ2-2; 11 bases agree with TRBD2. Germline-derived CDR1 and CDR2 are SGHTA and FQGTGA. CDR3 length: 16 amino acids. The J segment lost 5 bases and the V segment lost 1 base, leaving 3 bases of the junction unmatched. CDR3 protein: CASSLNPSGRTGELFF. The DNA for the CDR3 is TGTGCCAGCAGCTTAAATCCTAGCGGGAGGACCGGGGAGCTGTTTTTT.

This clonotype was observed a few times. The J gene is TRBJ1-3, the V gene TRBV7-6, with D possibly TRBD1 on 5 matching bases. The CDR3 runs 16 residues. Trimming took off 0 bases at V and 2 bases at J, with 11 bases between the two ends. The germline gives CDR1 SGHVS, CDR2 FNYEAQ. This CDR3 is CASSLAGGAAGNTIYF. CDR3 sequence (DNA): TGTGCCAGCAGCTTAGCAGGAGGGGCCGCTGGAAACACCATATATTTT.

This chain uses TRBV6-6 with TRBJ2-7, with D hard to call. The CDR3 runs to 12 residues. Trimming took 6 bases from V and 0 from J, leaving 6 bases between them. Germline CDR1 and CDR2: MNHNY and SVGAGI (reference sequence). Here the CDR3 DNA reads TGTGCCAGCAGCTCGAGCTCCTACGAGCAGTACTTC. This translates into CASSSSSYEQYF.

This clonotype was picked up a small number of times. The rearrangement links TRBV29-1 to TRBJ2-3; D uncertain. Between the trimmed V and J ends, which lost 1 base and 2 bases, there was a span of 10 bases. CDR1 is SQVTM and CDR2 is ANQGSEA in the germline V gene. The CDR3 runs 14 residues. The CDR3 region is CSVEGAKATDTQYF. As DNA, the CDR3 is TGCAGCGTTGAAGGGGCCAAGGCCACAGATACGCAGTATTTT.

This chain uses TRBV5-1 with TRBJ2-4; tentative D call: TRBD1 (5 bases). The germline V gene encodes CDR1 SGHRS and CDR2 YFSETQ. This CDR3 comprises 14 residues. V lost 4 bases to trimming and J lost 1 base, with 9 bases between them. The CDR3 sequence: CASSTGAAKNIQYF. For the CDR3, the DNA is TGCGCCAGCAGCACAGGTGCGGCCAAAAACATTCAGTACTTC.

The V call is TRBV6-6, the J call TRBJ1-4; TRBD1 might be the D (6 bases). V was shortened by 2 bases and J by 3 bases, with 13 bases between the two germline ends. This CDR3 contains 16 residues. Germline CDR1 reads MNHNY; CDR2 reads SVGAGI (reference sequence). CDR3 loop: CASSYGTSLANEKLFF. The CDR3 DNA reads as TGTGCCAGCAGTTACGGGACATCGTTAGCTAATGAAAAACTGTTTTTT.

This clonotype occurred a few times. The CDR3 nucleotides are TGTGCCAGCAGTCCACAGGGGGGGGCTAGCAATCAGCCCCAGCATTTT. Its translation: CASSPQGGASNQPQHF. This chain connects TRBV12-3 or TRBV12-4 to TRBJ1-5, with 8 bases fitting TRBD1. The CDR3 is 16 amino acids. V lost 5 bases and J lost 0; bases outside the gene matches: 6.

V and J are TRBV14 and TRBJ2-1, with TRBD2 identical over 7 bases. Per the germline V gene, CDR1 is SGHDN and CDR2 is FVKESK. The ends lost 1 base at V and 2 bases at J; junction bases unmatched: 8. The CDR3 loop spans 17 amino acids. CDR3 protein: CASSQVSGTVAYNEQFF. Written as DNA, the CDR3 is TGTGCCAGCAGCCAAGTCAGCGGGACGGTTGCCTACAATGAGCAGTTCTTC. Drawing the rest from reference TRBV14 and TRBJ2-1, the complete variable domain is EAGVTQFPSHSVIEKGQTVTLRCDPISGHDNLYWYRRVMGKEIKFLLHFVKESKQDESGMPNNRFLAERTGGTYSTLKVQPAELEDSGVYFCASSQVSGTVAYNEQFFGPGTRLTVL.

This clonotype has just a few counts. The chain links TRBV6-5 to TRBJ2-1, with D perhaps matching TRBD1 or TRBD2 (6 bases each). V was trimmed by 2 bases and J by 5 bases, leaving 16 bases between them. Germline values: CDR1 MNHEY, CDR2 SVGAGI. CDR3 length: 16 residues. The CDR3 DNA reads as TGTGCCAGCAGTTACCTGGGGCAGGGGAGGAACAATGAGCAGTTCTTC. Translation: CASSYLGQGRNNEQFF.

This clonotype appeared a few times. This chain connects TRBV6-5 to TRBJ2-3, with D maybe TRBD2 (6 bases). Trimming removed 5 bases from V and 0 bases from J, with 12 bases in between. The CDR3 has 15 residues. Germline CDR1 MNHEY, CDR2 SVGAGI. The CDR3 DNA sequence: TGTGCCAGCAGTGATAGCGGTTCTAGCACAGATACGCAGTATTTT. It translates to CASSDSGSSTDTQYF.

V and J are TRBV15 and TRBJ1-1; D call uncertain. There are 13 residues in the CDR3. V lost 0 bases and J 0 bases, leaving 2 bases between the germline ends. Germline V gives CDR1 LNHNV, CDR2 YYDKDF (reference sequence). The CDR3 region is CATSRDMNTEAFF. In nucleotides, the CDR3 is TGTGCCACCAGCAGAGATATGAACACTGAAGCTTTCTTT.

The chain is built from TRBV29-1 and TRBJ2-1; a possible D gene is TRBD2 (5 bases). Trimming stripped 0 bases from V and 6 bases from J, with 15 bases between. Germline CDR1 reads SQVTM; CDR2 reads ANQGSEA. The CDR3 is 15 amino acids. CDR3 DNA sequence: TGCAGCGTTGAAGATTGGGCAGTCGCGGGCAATGAGCAGTTCTTC. Protein sequence: CSVEDWAVAGNEQFF.

The chain employs TRBV7-2 and TRBJ1-1; 8 nucleotides match TRBD1. The CDR3 loop spans 14 amino acids. Germline trimming cut 5 bases from V and 5 bases from J; bases unmatched to any gene: 7. Germline CDR1 SGHTA, CDR2 FQGNSA. The CDR3 loop reads CASSRTGPGTEAFF. CDR3 coding DNA: TGTGCCAGCAGCCGGACAGGGCCGGGAACTGAAGCTTTCTTT.

The chain combines TRBV20-1 with TRBJ1-5, with no clear D. Trimming took off 0 bases at V and 2 bases at J, with 14 bases between the two ends. The CDR3 extends over 16 amino acids. Germline V gene sequence: CDR1 DFQATT, CDR2 SNEGSKA (reference sequence). The CDR3: CSARDRGTGGNQPQHF. CDR3 coding DNA: TGCAGTGCTAGAGATCGCGGTACGGGTGGCAATCAGCCCCAGCATTTT.

Only a few counts were recorded for this clonotype. The rearrangement uses TRBV7-6 and TRBJ2-2, with D possibly TRBD1 on 6 matching bases. Germline V gene lookup returns CDR1 SGHVS and CDR2 FNYEAQ. The V end lost 5 bases, the J end lost 5 bases, and 15 bases lay between the germline ends. The CDR3 covers 15 residues. The CDR3 is CASSPGTLGTGELFF. The CDR3, as DNA: TGTGCCAGCAGCCCAGGGACATTGGGGACCGGGGAGCTGTTTTTT.

The V and J genes are TRBV7-8 and TRBJ1-2; D may be TRBD1 (5 bases). V lost 6 bases and J lost 4, with 21 bases in between. This CDR3 is 16 amino acids long. Germline V lookup: CDR1 SGHVS, CDR2 FQNEAQ. The CDR3 nucleotides are TGTGCCAGCAGTCCCCTAGGGTCGGGGGACCGCTATGGCTACACCTTC. Translated: CASSPLGSGDRYGYTF. Filled out from reference TRBV7-8 and TRBJ1-2, the complete variable domain reads GAGVSQSPRYKVAKRGQDVALRCDPISGHVSLFWYQQALGQGPEFLTYFQNEAQLDKSGLPSDRFFAERPEGSVSTLKIQRTQQEDSAVYLCASSPLGSGDRYGYTFGSGTRLTVV.

The V and J genes are TRBV29-1 and TRBJ1-2, with D uncertain. The CDR3 runs to 12 residues. Trimming shortened V by 1 base and J by 3 bases, and 6 bases separated the two germline ends. In germline, CDR1 is SQVTM, CDR2 ANQGSEA. The CDR3 coding sequence is TGCAGCGTTGAAGTAGGGTACTATGGCTACACCTTC. Protein: CSVEVGYYGYTF.

This clonotype has a count of ten or more. J is TRBJ1-4 and V is TRBV5-5; maybe TRBD1 (5 bases). There are 16 residues in the CDR3. Germline V lookup: CDR1 SGHKS, CDR2 YYEKEE (reference sequence). The V and J ends lost 4 bases and 8 bases respectively, with 21 bases between them. DNA of the CDR3: TGTGCCAGCAGCCTAGTGGGGCTGACAACCCACGAAAAACTGTTTTTT. Amino acid sequence: CASSLVGLTTHEKLFF.